This passage covers 28 T cell receptor beta chains from one sample sequenced in a study of CD8 T cells in Susac syndrome. RNA, at about 0.45 to 1 ug, was reverse transcribed with random hexamers. One entry per CDR3 protein, called by TCRdb with MiXCR from the immunoSEQ multiplex PCR reads. The table includes approximately 220,000 distinct CDR3 sequences, 80% to 95% detected once. The sequenced material came from CD8+ T cells from PBMCs. The receptors were gathered from a human donor with multiple sclerosis.

In DNA form, the CDR3 reads TGCGCCAGCAGTGAGGCGTCGGGAGGCCCCTACGAGCAGTACTTC. The encoded protein is CASSEASGGPYEQYF. This chain joins TRBV10-2 and TRBJ2-7; TRBD2 matches at 7 bases. The J segment lost 2 bases and the V segment lost 2 bases, leaving 6 bases of the junction unmatched. The length of the CDR3 is 15 residues. CDR1 is WSHSY, CDR2 SAAADI, per germline.

This clonotype was observed a single time. J is TRBJ2-5 and V is TRBV7-6; no clear D gene. The CDR3 is made up of 13 amino acids. CDR1 is SGHVS, CDR2 FNYEAQ, per germline. V dropped 3 bases and J dropped 4 bases, with 9 bases sitting between them. CDR3 amino acids: CASSLGYSETQYF. For the CDR3, the DNA is TGTGCCAGCAGCTTGGGCTACTCAGAGACCCAGTACTTC. Together with reference TRBV7-6 and TRBJ2-5, the CDR3 gives the full variable domain: GAGVSQSPRYKVTKRGQDVALRCDPISGHVSLYWYRQALGQGPEFLTYFNYEAQQDKSGLPNDRFSAERPEGSISTLTIQRTEQRDSAMYRCASSLGYSETQYFGPGTRLLVL.

The chain couples TRBV7-9 to TRBJ2-5; no clear D gene. Germline V gives CDR1 SEHNR, CDR2 FQNEAQ (reference sequence). Trimming removed 6 bases from V and 3 bases from J, with 11 bases in between. The CDR3 loop spans 13 amino acids. The CDR3 coding sequence is TGTGCCAGCAGTACGACTCCAGAAGAGACCCAGTACTTC. Its protein product is CASSTTPEETQYF.

V usage is TRBV7-6 and J usage is TRBJ2-7; TRBD1 matches at 8 bases. V was clipped by 1 base and J by 12 bases; unmatched bases: 5. The CDR3 contains 12 residues. The germline CDR1 and CDR2 sequences are SGHVS and FNYEAQ. The CDR3: CASSLGTGWWYF. CDR3 sequence (DNA): TGTGCCAGCAGCTTAGGGACAGGGTGGTGGTACTTC.

CDR3 protein: CASSPLTGTSGYTF. The CDR3 DNA reads as TGTGCCAGCAGCCCATTGACAGGGACGAGTGGCTACACCTTC. This chain connects TRBV7-6 to TRBJ1-2, with 7 bases matching TRBD1. Germline trimming cut 5 bases from V and 7 bases from J; bases unmatched to any gene: 10. Germline assignment: CDR1 SGHVS and CDR2 FNYEAQ. This CDR3 comprises 14 residues.

This clonotype has just a few counts. This rearrangement joins TRBV2 to TRBJ2-5; D gene ambiguous. Germline CDR1 SNHLY, CDR2 FYNNEI. This CDR3 is 14 amino acids long. Trimming removed 4 bases from V and 1 base from J, with 10 bases in between. The CDR3 DNA reads TGTGCCAGCAGTGTTGGCAGATCCCAAGAGACCCAGTACTTC. It yields the protein CASSVGRSQETQYF.

This chain joins TRBV24-1 and TRBJ1-2; possible D gene TRBD1, 6 bases. Trimming took off 5 bases at V and 7 bases at J, with 13 bases between the two ends. The CDR3 extends over 13 amino acids. CDR1 and CDR2 from the germline V gene are KGHDR and SFDVKD. Here the CDR3 reads CATSGPGDSGYTF. The CDR3 nucleotides are TGTGCCACCAGTGGCCCAGGGGACTCTGGCTACACCTTC.

The chain has TRBV5-1 and TRBJ1-1, with 7 nucleotides matching TRBD1. This CDR3 contains 14 residues. CDR1 and CDR2 (germline): SGHRS, YFSETQ. After removal of 2 bases from V and 3 bases from J, the junction contained 4 bases not matched to a gene. The CDR3 reads CASSFTDRDTEAFF. The CDR3 nucleotides are TGCGCCAGCAGCTTCACCGACAGGGACACTGAAGCTTTCTTT.

The V and J genes are TRBV20-1 and TRBJ1-2; tentatively, D is TRBD1 (6 bases). Germline CDR1 is DFQATT and CDR2 is SNEGSKA (reference sequence). This CDR3 is built from 15 residues. V was shortened by 0 bases and J by 1 base, with 12 bases between the two germline ends. The CDR3 DNA is TGCAGTGCTAGAGAGGAGGGGGGAAATAACTATGGCTACACCTTC. This encodes CSAREEGGNNYGYTF.

This chain connects TRBV19 to TRBJ2-3; D is unclear. The V gene's germline CDR1 is LNHDA and CDR2 SQIVND (reference sequence). The CDR3 totals 16 residues. Trimming cost V 5 bases and J 6 bases, with 21 bases left between them. The CDR3 DNA follows: TGTGCCAGTAGTCCCTTCGAGAATGAATGGTCTGATACGCAGTATTTT. Residues: CASSPFENEWSDTQYF.

The CDR3 nucleotides are TGTGCCAGCAGCGTGTCCTGGGGTAGCGGGAAGGACGGTTTAAGCGAGCAGTACTTC. This translates into CASSVSWGSGKDGLSEQYF. The chain links TRBV7-9 to TRBJ2-7; 8 bases match TRBD2. The ends lost 5 bases at V and 6 bases at J; junction bases unmatched: 24. This CDR3 contains 19 residues. Germline CDR1 reads SEHNR; CDR2 reads FQNEAQ (reference sequence). Drawing the rest from reference TRBV7-9 and TRBJ2-7, the complete variable domain is DTGVSQNPRHKITKRGQNVTFRCDPISEHNRLYWYRQTLGQGPEFLTYFQNEAQLEKSRLLSDRFSAERPKGSFSTLEIQRTEQGDSAMYLCASSVSWGSGKDGLSEQYFGPGTRLTVT.

This clonotype was recorded a few times. The rearrangement uses TRBV5-1 and TRBJ2-7; 11 bases map to TRBD2. The V gene's germline CDR1 is SGHRS and CDR2 YFSETQ. Trimming at V came to 3 bases and at J to 4 bases, leaving 3 bases not matched to a gene. The CDR3 is 14 amino acids. The chain's CDR3 is CASSYTSGRYEQYF. The CDR3 DNA is TGCGCCAGCAGCTATACTAGCGGGAGATACGAGCAGTACTTC.

The chain is built from TRBV18 and TRBJ2-7, with D maybe TRBD2 (6 bases). The germline V gene encodes CDR1 KGHSH and CDR2 LQKENI. V lost 3 bases and J 4 bases, leaving 13 bases between the germline ends. This CDR3 has 14 residues. CDR3 residues: CASSPGDSGYEQYF. The CDR3 coding sequence is TGTGCCAGCTCACCGGGGGATAGCGGTTACGAGCAGTACTTC.

The V gene is TRBV10-3, the J gene TRBJ2-1, with D unclear. CDR1 ENHRY and CDR2 SYGVKD come from the germline V gene. Deletions cut 0 bases from V and 8 bases from J, with 14 bases between. This CDR3 contains 15 residues. CDR3 DNA: TGTGCCATCAGTGAGTCAGAAGAAGAGGATGATGAGCAGTTCTTC. Encoded protein: CAISESEEEDDEQFF.

This rearrangement joins TRBV6-5 to TRBJ2-2; possible D gene TRBD2, 6 bases. Germline lookup yields CDR1 MNHEY and CDR2 SVGAGI. With 2 bases removed from V and 6 bases from J, the gap between germline ends came to 16 bases. This CDR3 is built from 16 residues. The CDR3: CASSYLGGIEAGELFF. The CDR3 DNA reads TGTGCCAGCAGTTACCTTGGGGGGATTGAAGCCGGGGAGCTGTTTTTT.

V gene TRBV7-2 combines with J gene TRBJ2-2; 9 bases line up with TRBD2. This CDR3 has 18 residues. The germline gives CDR1 SGHTA, CDR2 FQGNSA. Trimming took 1 base from V and 5 from J; bases not matched to a gene: 11. The CDR3 sequence is CASSLGASGEPGTGELFF. Here the CDR3 DNA reads TGTGCCAGCAGCTTAGGAGCTAGCGGGGAGCCGGGGACCGGGGAGCTGTTTTTT.

The chain combines TRBV2 with TRBJ1-5; D is perhaps TRBD1 (6 bases). The CDR3 extends over 15 amino acids. Germline values: CDR1 SNHLY, CDR2 FYNNEI. V lost 5 bases, J lost 0 bases, and 11 bases lay in between. As DNA, the CDR3 is TGTGCCAGCAGTCCGGGGGGCTATAGCAATCAGCCCCAGCATTTT. Amino acids: CASSPGGYSNQPQHF.

This clonotype showed up just a few times. The chain uses TRBV4-2 and TRBJ2-7, with D possibly being TRBD1 or TRBD2 (5 bases each). The CDR3 is 15 amino acids. Trimming took 0 bases from V and 0 from J, leaving 9 bases between them. From germline, CDR1 is LGHNA and CDR2 YNFKEQ. The CDR3 nucleotides are TGTGCCAGCAGCCAAGAGGGACGGTCCTCCTACGAGCAGTACTTC. It encodes CASSQEGRSSYEQYF.

V and J are TRBV12-3 or TRBV12-4 and TRBJ2-1; possible D gene TRBD2, 5 bases. CDR3 size: 16 residues. The V end lost 6 bases, the J end lost 5 bases, and 20 bases lay between the germline ends. CDR3 amino acids: CASSPTDYFIDNEQFF. Written as DNA, the CDR3 is TGTGCCAGCAGCCCTACCGACTACTTCATAGACAATGAGCAGTTCTTC.

This chain joins TRBV27 and TRBJ2-5, with a weak D call TRBD2 (6 bases). CDR1 is MNHEY and CDR2 is SMNVEV in the germline V gene (reference sequence). The CDR3 is made up of 16 amino acids. Trimming took off 4 bases at V and 0 bases at J, with 15 bases between the two ends. The CDR3 nucleotides are TGTGCCAGCAGTTCCCATTTGCGGGGCAACCAAGAGACCCAGTACTTC. Protein: CASSSHLRGNQETQYF.

The chain combines TRBV19 with TRBJ2-5; D perhaps matches TRBD2 (5 bases). Germline CDR1 LNHDA, CDR2 SQIVND (reference sequence). V dropped 6 bases and J dropped 5 bases, with 13 bases sitting between them. CDR3 length equals 13 residues. CDR3 coding DNA: TGTGCCAGTAGGCCACGGGGAAAGGAGACCCAGTACTTC. Protein product: CASRPRGKETQYF.

The J gene is TRBJ1-5, the V gene TRBV19, with TRBD1 matching over 10 bases. The CDR3 sequence is 15 residues long. J gave up 4 bases and V 4 bases, and 4 bases lay outside the gene matches. CDR1 and CDR2 from the germline V gene are LNHDA and SQIVND (reference sequence). The CDR3 loop is CASSRWGQGNQPQHF. The CDR3 DNA is TGTGCCAGTAGTAGGTGGGGACAGGGGAATCAGCCCCAGCATTTT.

The chain has TRBV19 and TRBJ1-2, with TRBD1 as a possible D gene (6 bases). Germline CDR1 and CDR2: LNHDA and SQIVND (reference sequence). CDR3 length: 12 amino acids. V lost 7 bases, J lost 8 bases, and 14 bases lay in between. The CDR3 DNA is TGTGCCAGTACCTCGGGGGCGCGAGGCTACACCTTC. Translated, it gives CASTSGARGYTF.

The J gene is TRBJ2-5, the V gene TRBV9; D may be TRBD2 (5 bases). V dropped 0 bases and J dropped 5 bases, with 8 bases sitting between them. Germline V gives CDR1 SGDLS, CDR2 YYNGEE. This CDR3 region has 13 residues. The CDR3 loop reads CASSVVPGETQYF. CDR3 nucleotides: TGTGCCAGCAGCGTAGTTCCGGGGGAGACCCAGTACTTC.

This clonotype was seen a few times. The chain recombines TRBV7-9 with TRBJ2-1; 13 bases agree with TRBD2. The CDR3 has 15 residues. V trimming: 5 bases; J trimming: 6 bases; junction bases outside the gene matches: 4. Germline V gene lookup returns CDR1 SEHNR and CDR2 FQNEAQ (reference sequence). CDR3 loop: CASSRGLAGVNEQFF. The CDR3 DNA reads TGTGCCAGCAGCCGTGGACTAGCGGGAGTCAATGAGCAGTTCTTC.

The genes are TRBV6-5 and TRBJ2-7, with no clear D. The CDR3 consists of 13 residues. CDR1 MNHEY and CDR2 SVGAGI come from the germline V gene. Between the trimmed V and J ends, which lost 4 bases and 3 bases, there was a span of 10 bases. For the CDR3, the DNA is TGTGCCAGCAGTTCCCTGAACAGCTACGAGCAGTACTTC. Amino acid sequence: CASSSLNSYEQYF.

The chain recombines TRBV2 with TRBJ2-1, with D unclear. V lost 7 bases and J lost 4, with 26 bases in between. Looked up from germline, CDR1 is SNHLY and CDR2 is FYNNEI. This CDR3 comprises 18 residues. The CDR3 is CASTPDISSVSLYNEQFF. The CDR3 DNA follows: TGTGCCAGCACCCCCGATATTTCCTCGGTGTCCCTATACAATGAGCAGTTCTTC. The full variable domain, completed using reference TRBV2 and TRBJ2-1, is EPEVTQTPSHQVTQMGQEVILRCVPISNHLYFYWYRQILGQKVEFLVSFYNNEISEKSEIFDDQFSVERPDGSNFTLKIRSTKLEDSAMYFCASTPDISSVSLYNEQFFGPGTRLTVL.

This chain links TRBV20-1 with TRBJ1-4; no definite D call. The V gene's germline CDR1 is DFQATT and CDR2 SNEGSKA (reference sequence). Trimming took 7 bases from V and 13 from J, leaving 16 bases between them. There are 11 residues in the CDR3. The CDR3 DNA reads TGCAGTGTCCCAGGTGGCCCTGGACTGTTTTTT. Translation: CSVPGGPGLFF.